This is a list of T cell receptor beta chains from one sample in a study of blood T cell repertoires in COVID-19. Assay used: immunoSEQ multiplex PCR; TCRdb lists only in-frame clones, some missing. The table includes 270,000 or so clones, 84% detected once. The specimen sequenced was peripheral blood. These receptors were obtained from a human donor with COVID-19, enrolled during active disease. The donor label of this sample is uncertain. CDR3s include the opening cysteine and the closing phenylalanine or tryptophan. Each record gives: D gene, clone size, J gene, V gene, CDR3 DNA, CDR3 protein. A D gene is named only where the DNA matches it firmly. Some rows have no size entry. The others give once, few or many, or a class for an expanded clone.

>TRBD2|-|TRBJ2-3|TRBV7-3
TGTGCCAGCAGCGCCGGGCTAGCGGGGACAGATACGCAGTATTTT
CASSAGLAGTDTQYF
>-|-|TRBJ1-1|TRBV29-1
TGCAGCGTTGAATTGGGGGGCACTGAAGCTTTCTTT
CSVELGGTEAFF
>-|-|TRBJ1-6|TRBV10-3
TGTGCCATCAGTGAGTCAGGAGGGTCCAATTCACCCCTCCACTTT
CAISESGGSNSPLHF
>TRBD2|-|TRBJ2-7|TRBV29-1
TGCAGCGTTAGCGGGAGTGGCCCCTACGAGCAGTACTTC
CSVSGSGPYEQYF
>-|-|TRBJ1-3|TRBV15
TGTGCCACCAGCAGAGATCAGGCTGGAAACACCATATATTTT
CATSRDQAGNTIYF
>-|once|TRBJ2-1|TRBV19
TGTGCCAGTAGTATGAGGGGGAGGGTGGGGAATGAGCAGTTCTTC
CASSMRGRVGNEQFF
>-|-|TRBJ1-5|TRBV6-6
TGTGCCAGCACCCGTTCCTCGCAGACTAATCAGCCCCAGCATTTT
CASTRSSQTNQPQHF
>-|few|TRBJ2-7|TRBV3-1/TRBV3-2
TGTGCCAGCAGCCAAGCCGGTTACTACGAGCAGTACTTC
CASSQAGYYEQYF
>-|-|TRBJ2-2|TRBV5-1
TGCGCCAGCAGCACCGGGGGGCAATCTCCCGGGGAGCTGTTTTTT
CASSTGGQSPGELFF
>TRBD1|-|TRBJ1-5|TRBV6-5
TGTGCCAGCGGACAGGGTTATAGCAATCAGCCCCAGCATTTT
CASGQGYSNQPQHF
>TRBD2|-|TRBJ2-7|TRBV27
TGTGCCAGCAGAAAACTAGCGGGAACCTACGAGCAGTACTTC
CASRKLAGTYEQYF
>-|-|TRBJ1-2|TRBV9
TGTGCCAGCAGCGTTATAACAAGTTCCCCGGGCTACACCTTC
CASSVITSSPGYTF
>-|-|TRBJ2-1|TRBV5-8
TGTGCCAGCAGCTTCGGTCAGACTTACTACAATGAGCAGTTCTTC
CASSFGQTYYNEQFF
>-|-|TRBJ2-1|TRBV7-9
TGTGCCAGCAGCTTATTGGCGGGAAGGGACAATGAGCAGTTCTTC
CASSLLAGRDNEQFF
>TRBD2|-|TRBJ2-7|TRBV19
TGTGCCAGTACCAGCCCGGGACTAGCCTACGAGCAGTACTTC
CASTSPGLAYEQYF
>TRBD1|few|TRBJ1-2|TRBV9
TGTGCCAGCAGCACTTTGGGACAGGGGCCCCCACTCGACACCTTC
CASSTLGQGPPLDTF
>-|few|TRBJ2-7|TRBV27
TGTGCCAGCAGTCTATTGGGACACTCCTACGAGCAGTACTTC
CASSLLGHSYEQYF
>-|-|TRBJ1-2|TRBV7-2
TGTGCCAGCAGACTAATCATTCCTCTAGCTAACTATGGCTACACCTTC
CASRLIIPLANYGYTF